This record looks at one T cell receptor (beta chain) sequence and its context. No antigen is known for it. No base-level quality is on record; no much larger clone is a single base apart. V loses 6 bases of germline sequence and J loses 1 base, and the interval between the two ends is 17 bases. There are 16 amino acids in the CDR3, from cysteine to phenylalanine inclusive. The entry retains the CDR3 DNA only, 48 bases that are in frame from base 1. CDR1 and CDR2 (LGHNT, FRNRAP) derive from the germline V gene. The data are from a study of blood T cell repertoires in COVID-19 (dated by TCRdb to 2019 to 2021). As for the study more broadly: Collaborator samples came from the United States, Italy and Spain and covered acute and convalescent phases of COVID-19. The material from the prospective study consisted of cDNA or gDNA derived from T cells, B-cell-depleted T cells, or PBMCs. Subjects who had been exposed to COVID-19, were actively infected with it, or had recovered from it provided the deeply sampled blood TCRbeta repertoires that made up the dataset. A freely available public database, intended as a resource for researchers studying the immune response to SARS-CoV-2, is where the repertoires were released. Samples came from the ongoing ImmuneRACE study (first 160 participants) plus 1,254 subjects from 6 global collaborators. Nearly every sample came with metadata listing a de-identified subject ID, COVID-19 status, age in years and sex. Where HLA class I and class II types were available, the types were taken from metadata supplied by the sample provider, not from assay-based typing.

The collaborating institutions used their own protocols to collect whole blood in K2EDTA tubes. For TCRbeta analysis, collaborators shipped samples in one of three forms: frozen whole blood, isolated PBMCs, or DNA extracted from either of those sample types. TCRbeta CDR3 regions were amplified from genomic DNA using the immunoSEQ Assay, a bias-controlled multiplex PCR. For the original study's pipeline: Within the assay, amplification of reference gene primers was used to estimate how many nucleated cells each sample contained. Sequence reads were collapsed and filtered to measure the absolute abundance of every unique TCRbeta CDR3 rearrangement. For each sample, productive Simpson clonality was calculated as the square root of Simpson's diversity index across productive rearrangements. What TCRdb holds here is the immuneACCESS table cut down to in-frame rearrangements. Part of the clones is not present; checked against another copy, under half of the missing clones reflect an unresolved V gene, and the others are unexplained. V and J calls and clone size are those listed in that table; D and trimming were worked out from the DNA. The sample yields around 200,000 clones; 70% to 90% were counted once. The ten largest make up 11% of the sample.

Points the paper makes about the study in general: The quantity of clinical and demographic metadata differed by source and by participant and was supplied without curation.

What was sequenced was peripheral blood. The receptor chain draws on TRBV12-5 and TRBJ2-3; TRBD2 could be the D gene, as 5 bases match. This clonotype was sampled from a human donor with active or convalescent COVID-19. The donor label of this sample is uncertain. This receptor has the CDR3 CASGRDTGFGTDTQYF. The DNA sequence is TGTGCTAGTGGCCGCGACACGGGGTTCGGCACAGATACGCAGTATTTT.